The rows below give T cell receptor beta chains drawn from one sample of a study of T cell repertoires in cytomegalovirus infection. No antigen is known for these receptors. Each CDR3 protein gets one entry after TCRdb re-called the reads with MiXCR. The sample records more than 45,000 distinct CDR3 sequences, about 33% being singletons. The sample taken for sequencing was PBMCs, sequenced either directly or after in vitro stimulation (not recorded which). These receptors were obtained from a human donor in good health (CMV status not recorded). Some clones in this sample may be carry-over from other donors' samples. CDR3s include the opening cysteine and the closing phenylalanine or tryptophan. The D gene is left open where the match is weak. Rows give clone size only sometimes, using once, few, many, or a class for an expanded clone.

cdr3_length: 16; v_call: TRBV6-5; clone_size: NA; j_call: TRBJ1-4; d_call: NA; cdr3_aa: CASRLRGAGTNEKLFF; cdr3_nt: TGTGCCAGCAGACTCAGGGGTGCCGGCACTAATGAAAAACTGTTTTTT
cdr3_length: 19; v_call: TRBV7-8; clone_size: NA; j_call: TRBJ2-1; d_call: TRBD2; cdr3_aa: CASSLALSWGSGGRDEQFF; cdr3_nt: TGTGCCAGCAGCTTAGCCCTCTCTTGGGGTAGCGGGGGCCGAGATGAGCAGTTCTTC
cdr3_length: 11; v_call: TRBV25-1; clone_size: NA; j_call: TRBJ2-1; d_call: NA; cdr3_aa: CASSLANEQFF; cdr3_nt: TGTGCCAGCAGTTTAGCGAATGAGCAGTTCTTC
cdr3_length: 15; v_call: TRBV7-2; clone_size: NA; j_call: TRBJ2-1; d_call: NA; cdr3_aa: CASSRRGGSYNEQFF; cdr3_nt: TGTGCCAGCAGCCGGAGGGGGGGGTCCTACAATGAGCAGTTCTTC
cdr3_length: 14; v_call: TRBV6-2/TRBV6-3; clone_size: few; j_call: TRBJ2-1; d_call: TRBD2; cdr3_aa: CASSRLADYNEQFF; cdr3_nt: TGTGCCAGCAGCCGACTAGCGGACTACAATGAGCAGTTCTTC
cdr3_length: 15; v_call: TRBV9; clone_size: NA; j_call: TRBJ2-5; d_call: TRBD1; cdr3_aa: CASSINTGGQETQYF; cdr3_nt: TGTGCCAGCAGCATCAATACAGGGGGCCAAGAGACCCAGTACTTC
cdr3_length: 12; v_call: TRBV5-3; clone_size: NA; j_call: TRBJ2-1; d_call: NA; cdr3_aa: CASSSPRQEQFF; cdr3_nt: TGTGCCAGCAGCTCCCCCCGGCAGGAGCAGTTCTTC
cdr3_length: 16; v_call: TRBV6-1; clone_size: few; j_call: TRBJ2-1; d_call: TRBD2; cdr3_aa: CASRISGSVGYNEQFF; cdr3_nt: TGTGCCAGCAGGATTAGCGGGAGTGTCGGGTACAATGAGCAGTTCTTC
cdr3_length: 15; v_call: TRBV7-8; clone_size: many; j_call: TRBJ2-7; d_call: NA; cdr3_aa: CASSLRRAFDHEQYF; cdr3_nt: TGTGCCAGCAGCCTAAGGCGCGCGTTTGACCACGAGCAGTACTTC
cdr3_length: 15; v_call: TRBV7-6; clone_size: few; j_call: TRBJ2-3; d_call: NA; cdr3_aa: CAGTGPLTGTDTQYF; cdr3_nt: TGTGCCGGGACGGGACCCCTCACGGGCACAGATACGCAGTATTTT
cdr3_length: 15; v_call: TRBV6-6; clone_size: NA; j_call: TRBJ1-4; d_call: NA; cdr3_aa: CASARGLGGWEKLFF; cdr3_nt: TGTGCCAGTGCGAGGGGCCTGGGGGGCTGGGAAAAACTGTTTTTT
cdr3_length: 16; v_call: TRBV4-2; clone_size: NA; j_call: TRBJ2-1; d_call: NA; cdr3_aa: CASSQEDQRSYNEQFF; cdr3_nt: TGTGCCAGCAGCCAAGAAGACCAGCGGTCCTACAATGAGCAGTTCTTC
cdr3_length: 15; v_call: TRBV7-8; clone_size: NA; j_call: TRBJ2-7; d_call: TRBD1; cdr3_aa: CASSTRTGGSYEQYF; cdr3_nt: TGTGCCAGCAGCACCCGGACAGGGGGATCCTACGAGCAGTACTTC
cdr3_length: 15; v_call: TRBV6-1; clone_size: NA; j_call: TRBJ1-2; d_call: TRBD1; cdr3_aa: CASSVWTGGDYGYTF; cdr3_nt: TGTGCCAGCAGTGTCTGGACAGGGGGCGACTATGGCTACACCTTC
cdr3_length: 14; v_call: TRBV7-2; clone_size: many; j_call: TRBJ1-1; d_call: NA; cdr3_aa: CASSLVGQGTEAFF; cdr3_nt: TGTGCCAGCAGCTTAGTTGGTCAGGGCACTGAAGCTTTCTTT
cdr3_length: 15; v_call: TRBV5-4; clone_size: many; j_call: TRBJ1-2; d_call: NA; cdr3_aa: CASSTRDADLYGYTF; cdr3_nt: TGTGCCAGCAGCACCCGGGACGCAGACCTCTATGGCTACACCTTC
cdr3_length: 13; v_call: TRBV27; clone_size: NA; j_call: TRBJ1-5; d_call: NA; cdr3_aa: CASSLGVGQPQHF; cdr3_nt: TGTGCCAGCAGTTTGGGAGTAGGGCAGCCCCAGCATTTT
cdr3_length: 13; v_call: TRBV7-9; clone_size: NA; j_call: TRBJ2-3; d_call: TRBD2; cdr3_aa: CASSPGGPDTQYF; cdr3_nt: TGTGCCAGCAGCCCGGGGGGACCAGATACGCAGTATTTT
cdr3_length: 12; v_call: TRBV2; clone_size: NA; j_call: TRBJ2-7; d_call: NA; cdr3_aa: CASSEDLSEQYF; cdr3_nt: TGTGCCAGCAGTGAGGACTTAAGCGAGCAGTACTTC
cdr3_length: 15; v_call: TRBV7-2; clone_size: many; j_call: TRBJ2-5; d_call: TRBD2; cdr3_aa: CASSLVTSGVETQYF; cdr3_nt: TGTGCCAGCAGCTTAGTAACTAGCGGGGTGGAGACCCAGTACTTC
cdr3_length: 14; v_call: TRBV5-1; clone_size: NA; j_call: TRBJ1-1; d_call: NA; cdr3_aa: CASRESGARTEAFF; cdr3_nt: TGCGCCAGCAGAGAGTCGGGGGCGCGAACTGAAGCTTTCTTT
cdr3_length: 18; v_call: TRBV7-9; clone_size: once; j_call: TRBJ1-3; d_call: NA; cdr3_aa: CASSPPGGGASSGNTIYF; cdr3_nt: TGTGCCAGCAGCCCCCCGGGTGGAGGGGCAAGCTCTGGAAACACCATATATTTT
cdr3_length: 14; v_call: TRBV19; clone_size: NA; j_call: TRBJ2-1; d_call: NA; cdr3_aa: CASSIQGGGNEQFF; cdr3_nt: TGTGCCAGTAGTATCCAGGGAGGGGGCAATGAGCAGTTCTTC
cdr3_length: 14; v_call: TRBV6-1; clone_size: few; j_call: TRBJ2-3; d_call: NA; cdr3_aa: CASRDGGSTDTQYF; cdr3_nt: TGTGCCAGCAGGGACGGGGGTAGCACAGATACGCAGTATTTT
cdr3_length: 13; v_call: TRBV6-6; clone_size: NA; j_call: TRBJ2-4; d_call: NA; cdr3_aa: CASSYSGRNIQYF; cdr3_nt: TGTGCCAGCAGTTACTCGGGCAGAAACATTCAGTACTTC
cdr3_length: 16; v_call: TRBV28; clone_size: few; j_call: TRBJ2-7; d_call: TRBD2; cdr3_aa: CASSLISGRGQYEQYF; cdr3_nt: TGTGCCAGCAGTTTAATTAGCGGGAGGGGTCAATACGAGCAGTACTTC
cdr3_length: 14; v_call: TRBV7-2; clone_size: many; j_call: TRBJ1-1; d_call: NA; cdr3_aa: CASREGIGDTEAFF; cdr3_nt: TGTGCCAGCAGGGAAGGCATAGGGGACACTGAAGCTTTCTTT
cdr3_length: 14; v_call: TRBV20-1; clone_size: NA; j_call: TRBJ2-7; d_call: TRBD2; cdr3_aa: CSAKRLAGGLEQYF; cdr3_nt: TGCAGTGCTAAGCGGCTAGCGGGGGGGCTCGAGCAGTACTTC
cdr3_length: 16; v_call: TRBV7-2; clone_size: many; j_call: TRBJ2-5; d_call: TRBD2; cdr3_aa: CASSLGGLAVQETQYF; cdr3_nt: TGTGCCAGCAGCTTAGGGGGACTAGCGGTGCAAGAGACCCAGTACTTC
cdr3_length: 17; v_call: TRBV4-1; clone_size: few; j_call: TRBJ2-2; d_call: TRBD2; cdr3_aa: CASSQGLRGKNTGELFF; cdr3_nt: TGCGCCAGCAGCCAGGGCTTGCGGGGGAAAAACACCGGGGAGCTGTTTTTT
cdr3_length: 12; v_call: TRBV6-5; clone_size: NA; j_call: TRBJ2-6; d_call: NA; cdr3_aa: CASTTGANVLTF; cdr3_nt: TGTGCCAGCACCACTGGGGCCAACGTCCTGACTTTC
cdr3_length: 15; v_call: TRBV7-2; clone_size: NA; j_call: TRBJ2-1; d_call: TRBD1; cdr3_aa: CASSFRDRTYNEQFF; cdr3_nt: TGTGCCAGCAGCTTCCGGGACAGGACCTACAATGAGCAGTTCTTC
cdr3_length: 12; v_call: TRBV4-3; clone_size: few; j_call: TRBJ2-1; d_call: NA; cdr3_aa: CASSHLSHEQFF; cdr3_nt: TGCGCCAGCAGCCACCTATCCCATGAGCAGTTCTTC
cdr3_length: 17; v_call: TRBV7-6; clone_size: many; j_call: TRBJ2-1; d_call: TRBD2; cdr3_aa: CASSSGAMTSGRRSQFF; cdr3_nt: TGTGCCAGCAGCTCAGGAGCAATGACTAGCGGGAGACGTAGTCAGTTCTTC
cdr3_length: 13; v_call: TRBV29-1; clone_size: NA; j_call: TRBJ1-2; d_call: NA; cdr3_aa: CSVDRVVGYGYTF; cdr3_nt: TGCAGCGTTGATAGGGTAGTCGGCTATGGCTACACCTTC
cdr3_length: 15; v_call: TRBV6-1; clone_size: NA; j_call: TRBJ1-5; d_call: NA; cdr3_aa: CASSGTQGLGQPQHF; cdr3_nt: TGTGCCAGCAGCGGAACACAGGGTTTGGGACAGCCCCAGCATTTT
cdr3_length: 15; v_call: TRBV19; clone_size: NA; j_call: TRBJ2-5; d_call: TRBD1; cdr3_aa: CASSVSGGGQETQYF; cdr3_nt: TGTGCCAGTAGTGTCTCAGGGGGTGGTCAAGAGACCCAGTACTTC
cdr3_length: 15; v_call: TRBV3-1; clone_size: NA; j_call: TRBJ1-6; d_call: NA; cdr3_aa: CASSPARVLNSPLHF; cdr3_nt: TGTGCCAGCAGCCCAGCGCGGGTCTTGAATTCACCCCTCCACTTT
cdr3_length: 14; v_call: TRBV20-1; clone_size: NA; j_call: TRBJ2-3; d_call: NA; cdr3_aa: CSANSFSSTDTQYF; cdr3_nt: TGCAGTGCTAACTCTTTTTCTAGCACAGATACGCAGTATTTT
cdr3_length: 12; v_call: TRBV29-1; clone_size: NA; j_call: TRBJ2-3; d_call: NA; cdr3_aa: CSVVGWADTQYF; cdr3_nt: TGCAGCGTTGTCGGCTGGGCAGATACGCAGTATTTT
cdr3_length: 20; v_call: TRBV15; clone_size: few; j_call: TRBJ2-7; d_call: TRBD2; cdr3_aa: CATSRAYFPGLAGGHAEQYF; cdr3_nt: TGTGCCACCAGCAGAGCCTACTTCCCCGGACTAGCGGGGGGCCATGCCGAGCAGTACTTC